This T cell receptor (beta chain) was sequenced during a study of shared clonotypes between healthy human individuals. Study observations and caveats: Naive CD4 clonotype sharing across a handful of donors was roughly 5%.

V was clipped by 0 bases and J by 7 bases; unmatched bases: 14. Germline CDR1 ENHRY, CDR2 SYGVKD. The CDR3 spans 17 residues. The run depth of the assay was deep. Libraries were prepared by immunoSEQ multiplex PCR; TCRdb keeps only in-frame clonotypes and omits some of them. The sample contains around 1.6 million clones, 95% to 99% of which appear only once. Regarding this clone: Its antigen is unknown.

V gene TRBV10-3 combines with J gene TRBJ1-1; the match to TRBD1 covers 7 bases. The sequence was obtained from a man younger than 45 in good health. What was sequenced was naive CD4+ T cells sorted from blood. The subset is: CD45RA+ positively selected. CDR3 protein: CAISESRSGQGDGEAFF. DNA of the CDR3: TGTGCCATCAGTGAGTCGAGATCGGGGCAGGGGGATGGTGAAGCTTTCTTT.